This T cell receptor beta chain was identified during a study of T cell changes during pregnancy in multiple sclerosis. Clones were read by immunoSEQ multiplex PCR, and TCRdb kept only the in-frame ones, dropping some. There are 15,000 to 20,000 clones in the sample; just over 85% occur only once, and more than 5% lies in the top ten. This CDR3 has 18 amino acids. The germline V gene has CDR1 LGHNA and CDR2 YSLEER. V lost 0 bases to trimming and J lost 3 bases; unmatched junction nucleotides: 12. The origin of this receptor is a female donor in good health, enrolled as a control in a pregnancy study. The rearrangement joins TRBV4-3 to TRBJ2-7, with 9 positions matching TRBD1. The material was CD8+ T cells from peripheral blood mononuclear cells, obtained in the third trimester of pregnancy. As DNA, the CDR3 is TGCGCCAGCAGCCAAGACTTCCTCTCTCCGGGACAGGGCTACGAGCAGTACTTC. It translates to CASSQDFLSPGQGYEQYF.